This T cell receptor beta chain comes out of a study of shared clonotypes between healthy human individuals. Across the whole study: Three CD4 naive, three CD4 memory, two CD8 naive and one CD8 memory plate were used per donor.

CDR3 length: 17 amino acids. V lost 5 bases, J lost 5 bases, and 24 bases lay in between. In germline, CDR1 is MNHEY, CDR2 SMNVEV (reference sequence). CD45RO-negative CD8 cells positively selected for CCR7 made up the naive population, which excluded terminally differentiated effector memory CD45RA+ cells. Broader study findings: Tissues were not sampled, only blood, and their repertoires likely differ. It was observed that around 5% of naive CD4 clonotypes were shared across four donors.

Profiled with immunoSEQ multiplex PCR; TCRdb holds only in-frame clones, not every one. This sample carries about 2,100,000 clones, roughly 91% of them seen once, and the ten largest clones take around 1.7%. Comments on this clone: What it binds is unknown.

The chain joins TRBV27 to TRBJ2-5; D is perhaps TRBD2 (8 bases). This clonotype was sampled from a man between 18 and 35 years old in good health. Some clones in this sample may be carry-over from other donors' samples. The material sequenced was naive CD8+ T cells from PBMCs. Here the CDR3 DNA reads TGTGCCAGCAGTCCGTTGTGGACTAGCAGGGGGGGGGAGACCCAGTACTTC. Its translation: CASSPLWTSRGGETQYF.